Shown below are 9 T cell receptor beta chains from a single sample sequenced in a study of blood T cells in healthy people across ages. With a J-beta primer mix and a sample-barcoded 5' primer, a second PCR ran roughly 7 to 11 cycles. TCRdb reprocessed the 5' RACE reads via MiXCR and lists one record per CDR3 protein. The sample has approximately 1.5 million distinct CDR3 sequences, roughly a third seen once. Sequenced: blood. The receptors derive from a woman aged 25 to 39 in good health.

This clonotype has only a few counts. The chain couples TRBV9 to TRBJ2-7; TRBD1 aligns across 7 bases. The trim removed 4 bases at V and 5 bases at J, leaving 6 bases unmatched. Germline V gene sequence: CDR1 SGDLS, CDR2 YYNGEE. This CDR3 is 13 amino acids long. CDR3 coding DNA: TGTGCCAGCAGCCCTACAGGGGTAAACGAGCAGTACTTC. It codes for CASSPTGVNEQYF.

This clonotype has at least ten counts. V gene TRBV4-1 combines with J gene TRBJ2-7, with D tentatively TRBD1 (5 bases). The CDR3 runs to 16 residues. CDR1 and CDR2 from the germline V gene are MGHRA and YSYEKL. V was clipped by 1 base and J by 2 bases, with 15 bases between them. CDR3 sequence reads: CASSQAWGSSPYEQYF. CDR3 coding DNA: TGCGCCAGCAGCCAAGCCTGGGGCAGCTCCCCCTACGAGCAGTACTTC.

V usage is TRBV12-3 or TRBV12-4 and J usage is TRBJ2-7; TRBD1 aligns across 9 bases. This CDR3 has 15 amino acids. V was clipped by 6 bases and J by 1 base; unmatched bases: 7. This chain's CDR3 is CASRPHGQGSYEQYF. The CDR3 bases are TGTGCCAGCAGGCCACATGGACAGGGGTCCTACGAGCAGTACTTC.

V usage is TRBV2 and J usage is TRBJ2-5; 8 nucleotides line up with TRBD2. J was trimmed by 4 bases and V by 6 bases; bases with no gene match: 16. The germline V gene encodes CDR1 SNHLY and CDR2 FYNNEI. The CDR3 totals 17 residues. CDR3 residues: CASRGLAGPLVAETQYF. Written as DNA, the CDR3 is TGTGCCAGCAGGGGTCTAGCGGGCCCTCTGGTCGCAGAGACCCAGTACTTC. Full variable domain (missing parts from reference TRBV2 and TRBJ2-5): EPEVTQTPSHQVTQMGQEVILRCVPISNHLYFYWYRQILGQKVEFLVSFYNNEISEKSEIFDDQFSVERPDGSNFTLKIRSTKLEDSAMYFCASRGLAGPLVAETQYFGPGTRLLVL.

The chain joins TRBV2 to TRBJ2-5; 10 bases agree with TRBD2. This CDR3 is 17 amino acids long. The J segment lost 2 bases and the V segment lost 0 bases, leaving 6 bases of the junction unmatched. CDR1 and CDR2 (germline): SNHLY, FYNNEI. The CDR3 DNA sequence: TGTGCCAGCAGTGAAGCCCAGCGGGGGGGCCCTCAAGAGACCCAGTACTTC. As protein: CASSEAQRGGPQETQYF.

The V call is TRBV20-1, the J call TRBJ2-4; weak D call: TRBD1 (5 bases). V shed 4 bases and J shed 6 bases, with 13 bases lying between them. The CDR3 is 13 amino acids. Germline CDR1 DFQATT, CDR2 SNEGSKA (reference sequence). CDR3 bases: TGCAGTGCTATTGGACAAGGTATAAACATTCAGTACTTC. It codes for CSAIGQGINIQYF.

This clonotype has only a few counts. This sequence joins TRBV7-9 and TRBJ2-1, with D unresolved. Looked up from germline, CDR1 is SEHNR and CDR2 is FQNEAQ (reference sequence). This CDR3 comprises 15 residues. V was shortened by 1 base and J by 4 bases, with 11 bases between the two germline ends. CDR3 sequence (DNA): TGTGCCAGCAGCTTAGTGCAAGAAGGTTACAATGAGCAGTTCTTC. Amino acid sequence: CASSLVQEGYNEQFF.

The V and J genes are TRBV12-3 or TRBV12-4 and TRBJ1-1, with 7 bases that match TRBD1. Germline trimming cut 6 bases from V and 4 bases from J; bases unmatched to any gene: 11. There are 15 residues in the CDR3. The CDR3 spells CASRVTGREGTEAFF. DNA for the CDR3: TGTGCCAGCAGGGTGACAGGGAGGGAGGGCACTGAAGCTTTCTTT.

The rearrangement uses TRBV4-1 and TRBJ2-7, with 14 bases identical to TRBD2. The CDR3 has 16 amino acids. Trimming removed 3 bases from V and 4 bases from J; junction bases left unmatched: 5. In germline, CDR1 is MGHRA, CDR2 YSYEKL. CDR3 amino acids: CASSQGGTSGRYEQYF. CDR3 DNA: TGCGCCAGCAGCCAGGGAGGGACTAGCGGGAGATACGAGCAGTACTTC.